The clone carrying this TCR beta chain was seen more than once but under ten times. Its antigen is unknown. The entry originates in a study of cytomegalovirus exposure and HLA in healthy donors. Findings and limits, study-wide: The study reported that TCR beta sequences accurately predicted HLA-A and HLA-B alleles in most subjects. Several of the most significant clusters appeared linked to common viral pathogens, based on a later analysis.

Nominally healthy donors were sampled, though unrecorded immune exposures were likely. V lost 4 bases and J lost 2, with 11 bases in between. From germline, CDR1 is MNHNY and CDR2 SVGAGI (reference sequence). The CDR3 runs to 14 residues. A multiplex PCR was run with 60 Vbeta primers and 13 Jbeta primers. TCRdb keeps only in-frame clones here, not all; method: immunoSEQ multiplex PCR. Of 95,000 to 150,000 clones in the sample, about 80% are singletons; the top ten hold about 10%. Input material: PBMCs. The receptor comes from a female donor in good health and CMV-seropositive. The chain joins TRBV6-6 to TRBJ1-2; D may be TRBD1 (6 bases). The CDR3: CASSSLQGNYGYTF. CDR3 nucleotides: TGTGCCAGCAGTTCTCTCCAGGGGAACTATGGCTACACCTTC.